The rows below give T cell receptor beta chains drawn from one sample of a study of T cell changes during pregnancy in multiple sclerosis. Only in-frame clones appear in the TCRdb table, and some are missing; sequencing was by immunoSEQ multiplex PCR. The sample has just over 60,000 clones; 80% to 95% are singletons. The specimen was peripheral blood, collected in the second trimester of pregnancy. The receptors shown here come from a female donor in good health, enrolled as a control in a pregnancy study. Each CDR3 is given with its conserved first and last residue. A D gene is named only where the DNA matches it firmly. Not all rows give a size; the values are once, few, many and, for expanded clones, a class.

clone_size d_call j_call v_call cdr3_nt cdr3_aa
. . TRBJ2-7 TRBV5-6 TGTGCCAGCAGCTTGGTCGGGGGGCCGGATGGACGGAGTTACGAGCAGTACTTC CASSLVGGPDGRSYEQYF
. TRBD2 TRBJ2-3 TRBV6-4 TGTGCCAGCAAACCAGCGGGGACAGATACGCAGTATTTT CASKPAGTDTQYF
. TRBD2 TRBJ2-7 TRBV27 TGTGCCAGCAGTCCCACGGGGCGGGGGACCTACGAGCAGTACTTC CASSPTGRGTYEQYF
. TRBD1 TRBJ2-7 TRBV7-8 TGTGCCAGCAGCTTAGAGACTTCGGACAGGGGCTACTACTACGAGCAGTACTTC CASSLETSDRGYYYEQYF
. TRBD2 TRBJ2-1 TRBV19 TGTGCCAGTGGATTAGCGGGAGCGGGAGAGCAGTTCTTC CASGLAGAGEQFF
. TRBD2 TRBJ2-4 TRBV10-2 TGCGCCAGCAGGGAGACTAGCGGCAAAAACATTCAGTACTTC CASRETSGKNIQYF
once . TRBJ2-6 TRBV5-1 TGCGCCAGCAGCTTGTCAAAGAGTCAGGGGGGATCTGGGGCCAACGTCCTGACTTTC CASSLSKSQGGSGANVLTF
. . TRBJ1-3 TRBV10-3 TGTGCCATCAGTGATACGAGGGTGACTGGAAACACCATATATTTT CAISDTRVTGNTIYF
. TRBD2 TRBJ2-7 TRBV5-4 TGTGCCAGCAGCTTAATTAGCGGGACACGCGAGCAGTACTTC CASSLISGTREQYF
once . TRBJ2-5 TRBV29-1 TGCAGCGTTGAGCCCCCGGGCCAAGAGACCCAGTACTTC CSVEPPGQETQYF
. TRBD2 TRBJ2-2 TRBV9 TGTGCCAGCAGAGATTGGACTAGTGGGGCCCCCGGGGAGCTGTTTTTT CASRDWTSGAPGELFF
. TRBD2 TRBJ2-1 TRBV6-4 TGTGCCAGCAGTGATGTAGCGGGAGGAATCTATGAGCAGTTCTTC CASSDVAGGIYEQFF
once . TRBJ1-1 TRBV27 TGTGCCAGCAGTTTTTCGGGGAACACTGAAGCTTTCTTT CASSFSGNTEAFF
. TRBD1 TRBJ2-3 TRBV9 TGTGCCAGCAGCGTAGAGGGACAGAGCACAGATACGCAGTATTTT CASSVEGQSTDTQYF
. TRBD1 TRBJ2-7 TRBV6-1 TGTGCCAGCAGCGTTGTGGGACAGGGGAACGAGCAGTACTTC CASSVVGQGNEQYF
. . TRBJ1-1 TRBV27 TGTGCCAGCAGTTTCGGTGGGGCGAATGCTTTCTTT CASSFGGANAFF
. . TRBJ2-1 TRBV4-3 TGCGCCAGCAGCCAAGGGCTAGTATTGAACAATGAGCAGTTCTTC CASSQGLVLNNEQFF
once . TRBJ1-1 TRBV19 TGTGCCAGTAGTACCCCGAAGGACAGGAACACTGAAGCTTTCTTT CASSTPKDRNTEAFF
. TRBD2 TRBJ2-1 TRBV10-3 TGTGCCTCCGCGAGACTAGCGGAAACGCATGAGCAGTTCTTC CASARLAETHEQFF
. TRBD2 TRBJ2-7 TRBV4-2 TGTGCCAGCAGCCAAGGGGAGACTAGCGGGACAGTGGTGCAGTACTTC CASSQGETSGTVVQYF
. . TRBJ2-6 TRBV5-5 TGTGCCAGCAGCTTGGGGACAAACTCTGGGGCCAACGTCCTGACTTTC CASSLGTNSGANVLTF
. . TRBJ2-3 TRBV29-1 TGCAGCGTTGTAGTATTTCGCACAGATACGCAGTATTTT CSVVVFRTDTQYF
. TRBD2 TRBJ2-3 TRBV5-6 TGTGCCAGCAACCTTGGGACTAGCGGGAGCTCAGATACGCAGTATTTT CASNLGTSGSSDTQYF
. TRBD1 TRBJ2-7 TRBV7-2 TGTGCCAGCAGCTTAGCGCACGACAGGGGGGCCTACGAGCAGTACTTC CASSLAHDRGAYEQYF
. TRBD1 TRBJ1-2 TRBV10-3 TGTGCCACCAGCCCCCTGGCCGCCCGGGACAGCTATGGCTACACCTTC CATSPLAARDSYGYTF
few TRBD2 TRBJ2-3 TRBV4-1 TGCGCCAGCAGCCCCGGGACTATCAGCACAGATACGCAGTATTTT CASSPGTISTDTQYF
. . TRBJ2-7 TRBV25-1 TGTGCCAGCAGCAAACAGGGCCGCGAGCAGTACTTC CASSKQGREQYF
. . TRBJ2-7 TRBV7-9 TGTGCCAGCAGCCCCGAGGGCGCCTACGAGCAGTACTTC CASSPEGAYEQYF
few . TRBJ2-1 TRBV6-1 TGTGCCATATCCTCCTCGCTAGAGACTTACAATGAGCAGTTCTTC CAISSSLETYNEQFF
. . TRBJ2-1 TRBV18 TGTGCCAGCTCACCACGGTATTGGCAGGAATACAATGAGCAGTTCTTC CASSPRYWQEYNEQFF
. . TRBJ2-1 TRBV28 TGTGCCAGCAGTTTGGCCACTAGTCACTACAATGAGCAGTTCTTC CASSLATSHYNEQFF
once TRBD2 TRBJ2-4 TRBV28 TGTGCCAGCAGTTTGGCGGGACTATTAAACATTCAGTACTTC CASSLAGLLNIQYF
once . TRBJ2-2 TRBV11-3 TGTGCCAGCAGCCCGCGGGTCGGGGAGCTGTTTTTT CASSPRVGELFF
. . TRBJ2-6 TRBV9 TGTGCCAGCAGCGTAGAGCCCGGGGGGCGTGGGGCCAACGTCCTGACTTTC CASSVEPGGRGANVLTF
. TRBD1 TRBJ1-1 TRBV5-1 TGCGCCAGCAGCTTGGACAGGGGTTGGAACACTGAAGCTTTCTTT CASSLDRGWNTEAFF
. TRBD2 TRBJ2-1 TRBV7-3 TGTGCCAGCAGCTTAGCCGGGACTAGCTACAATGAGCAGTTCTTC CASSLAGTSYNEQFF
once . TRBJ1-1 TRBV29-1 TGCAGCGTTGAGGGGGGGGTTGCTAAAGCTTTCTTT CSVEGGVAKAFF
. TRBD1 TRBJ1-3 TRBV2 TGTGCCAGCAGGTACAGGGGGCTTGGGAACACCATATATTTT CASRYRGLGNTIYF
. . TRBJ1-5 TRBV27 TGTGCCAGCAGAACGGACAGCACAATAAGTCAGCCCCAGCATTTT CASRTDSTISQPQHF
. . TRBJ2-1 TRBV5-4 TGTGCCAGCAGCTTGAGGTTTCTGTCTAGCTCCTACAATGAGCAGTTCTTC CASSLRFLSSSYNEQFF
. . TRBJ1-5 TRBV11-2 TGTGCCAGCAGCCTACGTACAGGTGATCAGCCCCAGCATTTT CASSLRTGDQPQHF
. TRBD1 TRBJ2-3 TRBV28 TGTGCCAGCAACAGGGGCCACACAGATACGCAGTATTTT CASNRGHTDTQYF